Given below is one T cell receptor (beta chain) in context. Clones were read by immunoSEQ multiplex PCR, and TCRdb kept only the in-frame ones, dropping some. The sample records roughly 120,000 clones, less than 75% being singletons. This sample was included in a study of blood T cell repertoires in COVID-19. The CDR3 spans 15 residues. The V gene's germline CDR1 is MNHEY and CDR2 SVGAGI. V dropped 5 bases and J dropped 0 bases, with 11 bases sitting between them. The sequenced material came from peripheral blood. This clonotype was obtained from a human donor with acute or convalescent COVID-19. The donor label of this sample is uncertain. This sequence joins TRBV6-5 and TRBJ1-3; D uncertain. The CDR3 DNA reads as TGTGCCAGCAGTCGCGTGCCAATCTCTGGAAACACCATATATTTT. This encodes CASSRVPISGNTIYF.